Presented here are 26 T cell receptor beta chains from one specimen sequenced in a study of human T cells and chemical hapten exposure. Regarding time point: patch test 3, about 24 weeks after DPC sensitization. Regarding treatment: therapeutic diphenylcyclopropenone sensitization with weekly scalp DPC. Via MiXCR, TCRdb re-called the RACE reads, giving one row per CDR3 protein. The repertoire consists of fewer than 55,000 distinct CDR3 sequences, with about 10% occurring once and the leading ten covering 16%. This specimen was whole blood, taken in connection with sensitization to the hapten diphenylcyclopropenone (DPC). The receptors were sampled from a woman in her forties with alopecia areata. Some clones in this sample may be carry-over from other donors' samples.

In its sample, this clonotype was seen a few times. The chain recombines TRBV5-1 with TRBJ1-3; D call uncertain. V was clipped by 4 bases and J by 4 bases, with 9 bases between them. Per the germline V gene, CDR1 is SGHRS and CDR2 is YFSETQ. The CDR3 runs to 13 residues. The CDR3 loop is CASSQEPGNTIYF. For the CDR3, the DNA is TGCGCCAGCAGCCAAGAACCGGGAAACACCATATATTTT.

The DNA for the CDR3 is TGTGCCAGCAGCCGACAGGGGGACTATGGCTACACCTTC. Its translation is CASSRQGDYGYTF. The V gene is TRBV3-1, the J gene TRBJ1-2, with 9 positions matching TRBD1. This CDR3 has 13 amino acids. CDR1 and CDR2 (germline): LGHDT, YNNKEL (reference sequence). The J segment lost 3 bases and the V segment lost 4 bases, leaving 0 bases of the junction unmatched. Together with reference TRBV3-1 and TRBJ1-2, the CDR3 gives the full variable domain: DTAVSQTPKYLVTQMGNDKSIKCEQNLGHDTMYWYKQDSKKFLKIMFSYNNKELIINETVPNRFSPKSPDKAHLNLHINSLELGDSAVYFCASSRQGDYGYTFGSGTRLTVV.

The J gene is TRBJ2-3, the V gene TRBV18; D possibly corresponds to TRBD2 (6 bases). Looked up from germline, CDR1 is KGHSH and CDR2 is LQKENI. The V gene lost 4 bases and the J gene lost 3 bases, with 14 bases spanning the gap. This CDR3 comprises 15 residues. In DNA, the CDR3 is TGTGCCAGCTCACTCTTAACCGGGACTACAGATACGCAGTATTTT. Its translation: CASSLLTGTTDTQYF. Drawing the rest from reference TRBV18 and TRBJ2-3, the complete variable domain is NAGVMQNPRHLVRRRGQEARLRCSPMKGHSHVYWYRQLPEEGLKFMVYLQKENIIDESGMPKERFSAEFPKEGPSILRIQQVVRGDSAAYFCASSLLTGTTDTQYFGPGTRLTVL.

J is TRBJ2-2 and V is TRBV6-1; 9 nucleotides align to TRBD2. Germline V gene lookup returns CDR1 MNHNS and CDR2 SASEGT. The CDR3 runs 15 residues. The V segment lost 4 bases and the J segment 4 bases; nucleotides outside the gene matches: 4. The CDR3 loop reads CASSAPGLATGELFF. As DNA, the CDR3 is TGTGCCAGCAGTGCACCGGGACTAGCCACCGGGGAGCTGTTTTTT.

This clonotype was detected ten times or more. As DNA, the CDR3 is TGTGCCAGCAGGATAGAACCGGGACAGGGCTACGGTGAGCAGTTCTTC. Protein sequence: CASRIEPGQGYGEQFF. This rearrangement joins TRBV2 to TRBJ2-1, with 9 bases aligning to TRBD1. The length of the CDR3 is 16 residues. V lost 6 bases, J lost 9 bases, and 15 bases stayed unmatched. Germline V gene sequence: CDR1 SNHLY, CDR2 FYNNEI.

The rearrangement joins TRBV28 to TRBJ1-2, with D uncertain. V was cut by 5 bases and J by 5 bases, with 6 bases left in between. Germline CDR1 is MDHEN and CDR2 is SYDVKM. CDR3 size: 11 residues. The CDR3 DNA is TGTGCCAGCAGTCCCGGGTATGGCTACACCTTC. Translation: CASSPGYGYTF.

This clonotype was observed many times. The chain is built from TRBV4-3 and TRBJ1-1; no clear D. Trimming cost V 4 bases and J 0 bases, with 12 bases left between them. The CDR3 loop spans 15 amino acids. The germline V gene has CDR1 LGHNA and CDR2 YSLEER. CDR3 protein: CASSRAREMNTEAFF. The DNA of the CDR3 is TGCGCCAGCAGCCGCGCCCGAGAGATGAACACTGAAGCTTTCTTT.

This clonotype was recorded many times. The gene calls are TRBV3-1 and TRBJ1-2; D is unclear. V lost 4 bases to trimming and J lost 3 bases, with 18 bases between them. This CDR3 is built from 16 residues. Germline CDR1 LGHDT, CDR2 YNNKEL (reference sequence). The CDR3 sequence is CASSLGRVRTDYGYTF. CDR3 nucleotide sequence: TGTGCCAGCAGCCTCGGAAGGGTCCGGACTGACTATGGCTACACCTTC.

This rearrangement joins TRBV21-1 to TRBJ2-7. TRBV21-1 is designated a pseudogene. The CDR3 extends over 12 amino acids. CDR3 protein: CASSKWHYEQYF. For the CDR3, the DNA is TGTGCCAGCAGCAAATGGCACTACGAGCAGTACTTC.

The table lists this clonotype with many counts. DNA of the CDR3: TGCAGTGCTAGAGGGACTAGCGGGAGGTCAGATACGCAGTATTTT. Encoded protein: CSARGTSGRSDTQYF. This chain connects TRBV20-1 to TRBJ2-3; 14 bases line up with TRBD2. V gave up 1 base and J gave up 4 bases; unmatched junction bases: 1. CDR3 length equals 15 residues. Germline loops: CDR1 DFQATT, CDR2 SNEGSKA (reference sequence).

The sample holds many counts of this clonotype. V gene TRBV29-1 combines with J gene TRBJ2-2, with no clear D. In germline, CDR1 is SQVTM, CDR2 ANQGSEA. V lost 3 bases, J lost 3 bases, and 8 bases lay in between. The CDR3 runs to 13 residues. In DNA, the CDR3 is TGCAGCGTTGACCCGGATTACACCGGGGAGCTGTTTTTT. Translation gives CSVDPDYTGELFF.

This clonotype was detected ten times or more. V is TRBV4-2 and J is TRBJ2-7; 8 nucleotides match TRBD2. Germline CDR1 is LGHNA and CDR2 is YNFKEQ. V was clipped by 2 bases and J by 0 bases; unmatched bases: 3. The CDR3 runs to 15 residues. The CDR3 is CASSQSLAGSYEQYF. For the CDR3, the DNA is TGTGCCAGCAGCCAAAGCCTAGCGGGCTCCTACGAGCAGTACTTC.

The chain carries TRBV6-6 and TRBJ1-2, with TRBD1 as a possible D gene (5 bases). The V gene's germline CDR1 is MNHNY and CDR2 SVGAGI (reference sequence). V lost 3 bases and J lost 2, with 7 bases in between. This CDR3 spans 13 amino acids. For the CDR3, the DNA is TGTGCCAGCAGTTATCAGGGAAACTATGGCTACACCTTC. Protein sequence: CASSYQGNYGYTF.

This clonotype came up many times. The chain has TRBV7-6 and TRBJ1-2; D possibly corresponds to TRBD1 (5 bases). V was pared by 1 base and J by 11 bases, with 14 bases between. CDR3 length equals 13 residues. The V gene's germline CDR1 is SGHVS and CDR2 FNYEAQ. Here the CDR3 DNA reads TGTGCCAGCAGCTTAGAGGGCGGGACTGGATACACCTTC. This codes for CASSLEGGTGYTF.

The chain combines TRBV4-1 with TRBJ2-5; no clear D gene. Germline CDR1 is MGHRA and CDR2 is YSYEKL. The ends were cut back, 1 base at V and 2 bases at J, with 8 bases in the middle. This CDR3 has 14 residues. CDR3: CASSQGRLQETQYF. Here the CDR3 DNA reads TGCGCCAGCAGCCAAGGACGGCTTCAAGAGACCCAGTACTTC.

A few counts support this clonotype. This chain joins TRBV2 and TRBJ1-5; 7 nucleotides align to TRBD1. V trimming: 3 bases; J trimming: 3 bases; junction bases outside the gene matches: 8. Per the germline V gene, CDR1 is SNHLY and CDR2 is FYNNEI. The CDR3 runs 16 residues. DNA of the CDR3: TGTGCCAGCAGTGAGGGTACAGGGGCCCTCAATCAGCCCCAGCATTTT. It yields the protein CASSEGTGALNQPQHF.

This clonotype was seen many times. This chain connects TRBV6-1 to TRBJ1-1; 9 bases line up with TRBD1. Germline V CDR1 and CDR2: MNHNS, SASEGT. The CDR3 runs 14 residues. With 6 bases clipped from V and 6 bases from J, the junction kept 8 bases outside the gene matches. The CDR3 DNA reads as TGTGCCAGCAGGGGACATAGACAGGGGGCTGAAGCTTTCTTT. Protein product: CASRGHRQGAEAFF.

This clonotype was detected only a few times. The V and J genes are TRBV7-9 and TRBJ1-1, with no clear D. The CDR3 is made up of 14 amino acids. Germline V gene lookup returns CDR1 SEHNR and CDR2 FQNEAQ (reference sequence). V lost 2 bases and J lost 2, with 9 bases in between. In nucleotides, the CDR3 is TGTGCCAGCAGCTTACTTCGGATCAACACTGAAGCTTTCTTT. It yields the protein CASSLLRINTEAFF.

This clonotype was counted only a few times. V and J are TRBV7-8 and TRBJ1-1, with TRBD1 matching over 7 bases. Germline CDR1 and CDR2: SGHVS and FQNEAQ. The CDR3 contains 13 residues. Losses at the gene ends were 5 bases for V and 7 bases for J; bases not matched to a gene: 7. The CDR3 nucleotides read TGTGCCAGCAGCCCCCGGGACAGTGGTGAAGCTTTCTTT. It yields the protein CASSPRDSGEAFF. Complete variable domain (other parts from reference TRBV7-8 and TRBJ1-1): GAGVSQSPRYKVAKRGQDVALRCDPISGHVSLFWYQQALGQGPEFLTYFQNEAQLDKSGLPSDRFFAERPEGSVSTLKIQRTQQEDSAVYLCASSPRDSGEAFFGQGTRLTVV.

This clonotype was detected only a few times. J is TRBJ2-2 and V is TRBV11-3; tentatively, D is TRBD2 (6 bases). From germline, CDR1 is SGHNT and CDR2 YENEEA. V gave up 0 bases and J gave up 0 bases, with 11 bases separating them. This CDR3 contains 17 residues. The CDR3, as DNA: TGTGCCAGCAGCTTAGATGGAGGGGCCCCGAACACCGGGGAGCTGTTTTTT. This encodes CASSLDGGAPNTGELFF.

In the case of this clonotype: The germline gene is not matched at one end of the junction; a read error may be the cause. This chain links TRBV29-1 with TRBJ1-2; 8 bases are a match to TRBD1. CDR3 length: 12 residues. Germline CDR1 and CDR2: SQVTM and ANQGSEA. The CDR3 sequence is CCVAGTGYGYTF. The CDR3 DNA follows: TGCTGCGTCGCCGGGACAGGTTATGGCTACACCTTC. The full variable domain, its missing parts supplied by reference TRBV29-1 and TRBJ1-2, is SAVISQKPSRDICQRGTSLTIQCQVDSQVTMMFWYRQQPGQSLTLIATANQGSEATYESGFVIDKFPISRPNLTFSTLTVSNMSPEDSSIYLCCVAGTGYGYTFGSGTRLTVV.

This clonotype was observed many times. Here the CDR3 reads CASSRSGFYEQYF. In nucleotides, the CDR3 is TGTGCCAGCAGCCGAAGCGGGTTCTACGAGCAGTACTTC. The chain uses TRBV13 and TRBJ2-7; a possible D gene is TRBD2 (6 bases). The V gene lost 5 bases and the J gene lost 3 bases, with 11 bases spanning the gap. Germline-derived CDR1 and CDR2 are PRHDT and FYEKMQ (reference sequence). This CDR3 contains 13 residues. Full variable domain (outside the CDR3, taken from reference TRBV13 and TRBJ2-7): AAGVIQSPRHLIKEKRETATLKCYPIPRHDTVYWYQQGPGQDPQFLISFYEKMQSDKGSIPDRFSAQQFSDYHSELNMSSLELGDSALYFCASSRSGFYEQYFGPGTRLTVT.

This clonotype appeared a few times. The V call is TRBV7-3, the J call TRBJ2-7; TRBD1 matches at 11 bases. The CDR3 spans 12 residues. The V gene's germline CDR1 is SGHTA and CDR2 FQGTGA. Losses at the gene ends were 9 bases for V and 6 bases for J; bases not matched to a gene: 4. The CDR3, as DNA: TGTGCCAGTGGACAGGGGGCCTCCGAGCAGTACTTC. As protein: CASGQGASEQYF.

This clonotype was counted a few times. The V call is TRBV18, the J call TRBJ1-4; 9 bases fit TRBD1. This CDR3 spans 15 amino acids. CDR1 and CDR2 (germline): KGHSH, LQKENI. V dropped 5 bases and J dropped 4; count of bases not matched to a gene: 5. The CDR3 reads CASSRDRGINEKLFF. CDR3 in DNA: TGTGCCAGCTCAAGAGACAGGGGGATTAATGAAAAACTGTTTTTT.

In the case of this clonotype: This could be a read error, since a much larger clone is one nucleotide away. The chain's CDR3 is CVSSQEADYEQYF. The CDR3 DNA sequence: TGCGTCAGCAGCCAGGAGGCCGACTACGAGCAGTACTTC. The J gene is TRBJ2-7, the V gene TRBV5-1; a weak D match, TRBD2 (5 bases). CDR3 size: 13 residues. Germline V gene sequence: CDR1 SGHRS, CDR2 YFSETQ.

This clonotype was seen only a few times. The chain employs TRBV19 and TRBJ1-2; a possible D gene is TRBD1 (5 bases). This CDR3 spans 12 amino acids. V shed 6 bases and J shed 6 bases, with 11 bases lying between them. The germline V gene encodes CDR1 LNHDA and CDR2 SQIVND (reference sequence). CDR3 in amino acids: CASRQAGDGYTF. CDR3 DNA sequence: TGTGCCAGTAGACAGGCGGGGGATGGCTACACCTTC.